This T cell receptor (beta chain) was observed in a study of blood T cell repertoires in COVID-19. About the research overall: Acute and convalescent COVID-19 specimens originated in the United States, Italy and Spain. The cDNA or gDNA used as material had been derived from T cells, B-cell-depleted T cells, or PBMCs.

CDR1 is MNHEY, CDR2 SVGAGI, per germline. The CDR3 has 14 amino acids. The trim removed 7 bases at V and 8 bases at J, leaving 7 bases unmatched. Authors' data handling: Estimation of nucleated cell counts was performed using reference gene primer amplification. Clones were read by immunoSEQ multiplex PCR, and TCRdb kept only the in-frame ones, dropping some. Clone size and V and J calls were adopted from that table, with D and trimming inferred from the DNA. The data show about 140,000 clones, approximately 89% seen once. The material sequenced was peripheral blood. The sequence derives from a human donor in a cohort sampled during active COVID-19. The chain carries TRBV6-5 and TRBJ2-1; 11 bases are shared with TRBD2. The CDR3 DNA follows: TGTGCCAGCACTGGACTAGCGGGCGTTTATGAGCAGTTCTTC. Translated: CASTGLAGVYEQFF.